This entry features one T cell receptor (beta chain) sequence. What it recognizes is unknown. The data stem from a study of T cell responses to AZD1222 COVID-19 vaccine. Whole-study findings and limits: In the spike-specific TCR repertoire, nearly half reportedly target unmutated variant regions.

Method: immunoSEQ multiplex PCR; TCRdb's copy keeps in-frame clones and lacks some. The data show hundreds of thousands of clones, 94% seen once. V shed 8 bases and J 3 bases; nucleotides not matched to a gene: 2. The CDR3 is 13 amino acids. Looked up from germline, CDR1 is GTSNPN and CDR2 is SVGIG (reference sequence). The genes are TRBV30 and TRBJ2-5, with 14 nucleotides matching TRBD2. The TCR comes from an adult who received the AZD1222 COVID-19 vaccine. This specimen consisted of peripheral blood, obtained 28 days after the second AZD1222 dose. CDR3 DNA sequence: TGTGCCCGGGGACTAGCGGGAGAAGAGACCCAGTACTTC. This gives the protein CARGLAGEETQYF.